One sample yielded the 28 T cell receptor beta chains listed below, sequenced in a study of control samples from healthy donors and cancer patients. Produced via immunoSEQ multiplex PCR; TCRdb's table is partial and in-frame only. Found here are roughly 120,000 clones, approximately 90% of them singletons; the top ten hold less than 9.5%. Material: blood. These receptor sequences come from a woman under 30 in good health.

The V and J genes are TRBV7-3 and TRBJ2-1; D is undetermined. Germline CDR1 SGHTA, CDR2 FQGTGA. The CDR3 has 16 residues. With 1 base removed from V and 0 bases from J, the gap between germline ends came to 10 bases. The CDR3 coding sequence is TGTGCCAGCAGCTTAAGGGGTGGGTACTCCTACAATGAGCAGTTCTTC. Its translation: CASSLRGGYSYNEQFF.

This rearrangement joins TRBV5-6 to TRBJ2-3; 11 bases are shared with TRBD1. V was clipped by 4 bases and J by 8 bases; unmatched bases: 12. The CDR3 is 16 amino acids. Germline assignment: CDR1 SGHDT and CDR2 YYEEEE. DNA for the CDR3: TGTGCCAGCAGCCCTCTCGTGGACAGGGGGCACGGTACGCAGTATTTT. It translates to CASSPLVDRGHGTQYF.

This sequence joins TRBV27 and TRBJ2-7, with a weak D call TRBD1 (6 bases). The CDR3 runs to 16 residues. The germline V gene encodes CDR1 MNHEY and CDR2 SMNVEV (reference sequence). V was clipped by 5 bases and J by 3 bases, with 20 bases between them. In nucleotides, the CDR3 is TGTGCCAGCAGTCGTTCTTACGGACAGCTCCGCTACGAGCAGTACTTC. Translated, it gives CASSRSYGQLRYEQYF.

The genes are TRBV7-2 and TRBJ2-7; TRBD1 agrees at 9 bases. The germline CDR1 and CDR2 sequences are SGHTA and FQGNSA. The V gene end was trimmed by 2 bases and the J gene end by 5 bases; junction bases not matched to a gene: 7. The CDR3 runs 15 residues. As DNA, the CDR3 is TGTGCCAGCAGCTTAAGGTCGGGACAGGGCCACGAGCAGTACTTC. Protein: CASSLRSGQGHEQYF.

V usage is TRBV5-4 and J usage is TRBJ2-3; the match to TRBD2 covers 9 bases. CDR3 length equals 15 residues. Germline trimming cut 4 bases from V and 1 base from J; bases unmatched to any gene: 4. CDR1 and CDR2 from the germline V gene are SGHNT and YYREEE (reference sequence). In nucleotides, the CDR3 is TGTGCCAGCAGCCTGAAGCGGGGGGGCACAGATACGCAGTATTTT. Protein product: CASSLKRGGTDTQYF.

This chain links TRBV12-3 or TRBV12-4 with TRBJ2-7; TRBD1 is a possible D gene (6 bases). Between the trimmed V and J ends, which lost 6 bases and 3 bases, there was a span of 12 bases. The CDR3 extends over 13 amino acids. The CDR3 loop is CASSLKDSYEQYF. The CDR3 coding sequence is TGTGCCAGCAGCCTGAAGGACAGCTACGAGCAGTACTTC.

CDR3 amino acids: CAITTNSGTDTQYF. The CDR3 DNA sequence: TGTGCCATCACCACAAATTCTGGCACAGATACGCAGTATTTT. The V gene is TRBV28, the J gene TRBJ2-3; D is unresolved. Trimming stripped 10 bases from V and 1 base from J, with 15 bases between. The germline gives CDR1 MDHEN, CDR2 SYDVKM. The CDR3 length is 14 residues.

This chain connects TRBV30 to TRBJ2-2; 7 bases align to TRBD1. V lost 1 base, J lost 3 bases, and 5 bases stayed unmatched. Germline lookup yields CDR1 GTSNPN and CDR2 SVGIG (reference sequence). The CDR3 runs 15 residues. CDR3 nucleotides: TGTGCCTGGAGTGCGGACAGGTTACACACCGGGGAGCTGTTTTTT. Amino acids: CAWSADRLHTGELFF.

The V gene is TRBV9, the J gene TRBJ2-3; D ambiguous. There are 14 residues in the CDR3. V dropped 3 bases and J dropped 4 bases, with 12 bases sitting between them. The V gene's germline CDR1 is SGDLS and CDR2 YYNGEE. The CDR3 here is CASSGSARADTQYF. In DNA, the CDR3 is TGTGCCAGCAGCGGATCAGCTCGCGCAGATACGCAGTATTTT.

The rearrangement uses TRBV19 and TRBJ2-7, with unresolved D. The CDR3 runs to 12 residues. The V end lost 5 bases, the J end lost 4 bases, and 9 bases lay between the germline ends. Germline lookup yields CDR1 LNHDA and CDR2 SQIVND (reference sequence). For the CDR3, the DNA is TGTGCCAGTAGTCTATATGGGTACGAGCAGTACTTC. Translated, it gives CASSLYGYEQYF.

The V and J genes are TRBV24-1 and TRBJ1-5; 10 bases map to TRBD1. CDR3 length: 14 amino acids. Germline assignment: CDR1 KGHDR and CDR2 SFDVKD. With V trimmed by 7 bases and J by 6 bases, 5 bases remained unmatched. The CDR3 region has the DNA TGTGCCACCAGAGGGACAGGGGCTGGTCAGCCCCAGCATTTT. Its translation is CATRGTGAGQPQHF.

V is TRBV18 and J is TRBJ1-1, with 9 nucleotides matching TRBD1. V trimming: 4 bases; J trimming: 5 bases; junction bases outside the gene matches: 2. Germline loops: CDR1 KGHSH, CDR2 LQKENI. The CDR3 runs to 13 residues. The CDR3 sequence is CASSLDRGTEAFF. The CDR3 nucleotides read TGTGCCAGCTCACTGGACAGGGGTACTGAAGCTTTCTTT.

The chain recombines TRBV18 with TRBJ1-1; D is unclear. Trimming took 3 bases from V and 8 from J, leaving 16 bases between them. Germline V gene lookup returns CDR1 KGHSH and CDR2 LQKENI. The CDR3 runs 14 residues. The CDR3 nucleotides read TGTGCCAGCTCACCCCCCCGAGGGAGTTGGGAAGCTTTCTTT. Residues: CASSPPRGSWEAFF.

This chain connects TRBV30 to TRBJ2-3; a possible D gene is TRBD1 (7 bases). The germline CDR1 and CDR2 sequences are GTSNPN and SVGIG (reference sequence). Trimming stripped 3 bases from V and 4 bases from J, with 17 bases between. The CDR3 runs to 15 residues. This chain's CDR3 is CAWSPTGRGADTQYF. The DNA for the CDR3 is TGTGCCTGGAGCCCGACAGGGCGCGGGGCAGATACGCAGTATTTT.

V and J are TRBV5-6 and TRBJ2-5; 8 bases match TRBD2. Germline V gene sequence: CDR1 SGHDT, CDR2 YYEEEE. The ends lost 3 bases at V and 3 bases at J; junction bases unmatched: 4. This CDR3 is built from 14 residues. The CDR3 is CASSSGLGKETQYF. CDR3 nucleotide sequence: TGTGCCAGCAGCTCGGGACTAGGGAAAGAGACCCAGTACTTC.

V is TRBV7-2 and J is TRBJ1-5; 8 nucleotides match TRBD1. The germline gives CDR1 SGHTA, CDR2 FQGNSA. This CDR3 has 17 residues. The J segment lost 2 bases and the V segment lost 1 base, leaving 7 bases of the junction unmatched. The CDR3, as DNA: TGTGCCAGCAGCTTAGGGACAGGGAATCGGCGCAATCAGCCCCAGCATTTT. Encoded protein: CASSLGTGNRRNQPQHF.

The chain is built from TRBV18 and TRBJ2-4, with D possibly being TRBD1 or TRBD2 (5 bases each). Looked up from germline, CDR1 is KGHSH and CDR2 is LQKENI. The CDR3 spans 11 residues. The V end lost 5 bases, the J end lost 6 bases, and 5 bases lay between the germline ends. CDR3 sequence (DNA): TGTGCCAGCTCAGGGGGAAACATTCAGTACTTC. Translation: CASSGGNIQYF.

This chain uses TRBV28 with TRBJ2-6, with D perhaps matching TRBD1 or TRBD2 (5 bases each). The germline V gene encodes CDR1 MDHEN and CDR2 SYDVKM. V lost 4 bases and J 0 bases, leaving 10 bases between the germline ends. This CDR3 spans 16 amino acids. The CDR3 region has the DNA TGTGCCAGCAGTTCCGGGACCCTCTCTGGGGCCAACGTCCTGACTTTC. Residues: CASSSGTLSGANVLTF.

CDR3 region: CASSPAGGGRIQPQHF. The CDR3 nucleotides are TGTGCCAGCTCACCGGCAGGCGGGGGGCGGATTCAGCCCCAGCATTTT. V is TRBV18 and J is TRBJ1-5; TRBD1 is a possible D gene (6 bases). This CDR3 has 16 amino acids. V was pared by 3 bases and J by 6 bases, with 18 bases between. The germline V gene encodes CDR1 KGHSH and CDR2 LQKENI. Complete variable domain (other parts from reference TRBV18 and TRBJ1-5): NAGVMQNPRHLVRRRGQEARLRCSPMKGHSHVYWYRQLPEEGLKFMVYLQKENIIDESGMPKERFSAEFPKEGPSILRIQQVVRGDSAAYFCASSPAGGGRIQPQHFGDGTRLSIL.

This chain connects TRBV28 to TRBJ2-7, with D possibly being TRBD2 (7 bases). Trimming shortened V by 1 base and J by 1 base, and 14 bases separated the two germline ends. This CDR3 has 16 amino acids. The V gene's germline CDR1 is MDHEN and CDR2 SYDVKM. The CDR3 DNA is TGTGCCAGCAGTTTATTTGGGGGGGCGCTATCCTACGAGCAGTACTTC. Translating it yields CASSLFGGALSYEQYF.

The chain combines TRBV4-1 with TRBJ2-1, with D perhaps matching TRBD1 or TRBD2 (5 bases each). V lost 0 bases, J lost 0 bases, and 9 bases lay in between. The CDR3 has 16 amino acids. Germline V gene lookup returns CDR1 MGHRA and CDR2 YSYEKL. In DNA, the CDR3 is TGCGCCAGCAGCCAAGAACGGGGACCCTCCTACAATGAGCAGTTCTTC. Its protein product is CASSQERGPSYNEQFF.

The rearrangement joins TRBV20-1 to TRBJ1-2, with unresolved D. There are 13 residues in the CDR3. The V end lost 3 bases, the J end lost 2 bases, and 10 bases lay between the germline ends. Germline V gene lookup returns CDR1 DFQATT and CDR2 SNEGSKA (reference sequence). The CDR3, as DNA: TGCAGTGCTAGTCGTGATTCCAACTATGGCTACACCTTC. Protein product: CSASRDSNYGYTF.

The chain has TRBV7-2 and TRBJ2-4, with TRBD2 matching 10 bases. J gave up 4 bases and V 5 bases, and 14 bases lay outside the gene matches. The CDR3 sequence is 18 residues long. Germline V gene sequence: CDR1 SGHTA, CDR2 FQGNSA. The CDR3 region has the DNA TGTGCCAGCAGCGTCAAGGGTTTTAGCGGGGGGACTAAAAACATTCAGTACTTC. This codes for CASSVKGFSGGTKNIQYF.

A single count supports this clone. The chain couples TRBV18 to TRBJ2-5; no reliable D call. CDR1 and CDR2 (germline): KGHSH, LQKENI. V lost 6 bases, J lost 0 bases, and 8 bases lay in between. This CDR3 is built from 13 residues. Here the CDR3 reads CASSSVYQETQYF. CDR3 sequence (DNA): TGTGCCAGCTCGTCAGTGTACCAAGAGACCCAGTACTTC.

The chain carries TRBV10-3 and TRBJ2-2; 8 positions match TRBD1. The CDR3 sequence is 13 residues long. Germline CDR1 and CDR2: ENHRY and SYGVKD. V was clipped by 8 bases and J by 1 base; unmatched bases: 0. CDR3 nucleotide sequence: TGTGCCATCGGGACAGGGAACACCGGGGAGCTGTTTTTT. Protein: CAIGTGNTGELFF.

The J gene is TRBJ1-2, the V gene TRBV24-1, with TRBD1 matching 8 bases. The junction had 7 bases not matched to a gene; V was cut back by 5 bases and J by 6 bases. This CDR3 is built from 14 residues. Germline V gene sequence: CDR1 KGHDR, CDR2 SFDVKD. For the CDR3, the DNA is TGTGCCACCAGTGCACTGGACAGGGCCCATGGCTACACCTTC. Its protein product is CATSALDRAHGYTF.

The rearrangement joins TRBV29-1 to TRBJ2-7; TRBD1 agrees at 8 bases. V lost 7 bases and J lost 6; bases outside the gene matches: 11. In germline, CDR1 is SQVTM, CDR2 ANQGSEA. The CDR3 has 13 amino acids. The CDR3 DNA is TGCAGCGGGGGACAGGCCAGGGGTGGCGAGCAGTACTTC. Protein: CSGGQARGGEQYF.

J is TRBJ1-5 and V is TRBV5-5, with 7 bases lining up with TRBD1. V shed 4 bases, J shed 7 bases, and the junction held 14 bases outside the gene matches. The V gene's germline CDR1 is SGHKS and CDR2 YYEKEE (reference sequence). The CDR3 totals 16 residues. In DNA form, the CDR3 reads TGTGCCAGCAGCCCGATTACAGGGGCGCCAGGGCAGCCCCAGCATTTT. Translation: CASSPITGAPGQPQHF.